The 12 T cell receptor beta chains below come from one sample, sequenced in a study of T-cell reconstitution after alpha-beta-depleted transplantation in children. For TCRbeta, the library was prepared with unique molecular identifiers. TCRdb re-derived calls from the PCR reads in MiXCR, one entry per CDR3 protein. The sample yields 70,000 to 95,000 distinct CDR3 sequences, 9.5% to 15% seen once. Specimen: PBMCs from the stem cell graft donor, collected from the stem cell graft. These receptors all come from a human donor who donated a stem cell graft to a child with inherited bone marrow failure.

The sample holds many counts of this clonotype. The chain carries TRBV20-1 and TRBJ1-2; D is unresolved. Trimming removed 6 bases from V and 0 bases from J, with 8 bases in between. CDR1 and CDR2 from the germline V gene are DFQATT and SNEGSKA (reference sequence). There are 12 residues in the CDR3. The CDR3 sequence is CSASTPNYGYTF. CDR3 coding DNA: TGCAGTGCCAGCACCCCTAACTATGGCTACACCTTC.

Many counts were recorded for this clonotype. The chain uses TRBV7-2 and TRBJ1-2; D might be TRBD1 (6 bases). Germline values: CDR1 SGHTA, CDR2 FQGNSA. The CDR3 consists of 13 residues. V lost 5 bases to trimming and J lost 8 bases, with 15 bases between them. CDR3 nucleotides: TGTGCCAGCAGCCACCCCGGGGGCCGGGGCTACACCTTC. Protein product: CASSHPGGRGYTF.

This clonotype was seen at least ten times. The chain combines TRBV7-2 with TRBJ2-6, with 8 bases aligning to TRBD2. This CDR3 contains 16 residues. With 5 bases clipped from V and 0 bases from J, the junction kept 3 bases outside the gene matches. Germline lookup yields CDR1 SGHTA and CDR2 FQGNSA. CDR3 loop: CASSRAGVSGANVLTF. The CDR3 bases are TGTGCCAGCAGCCGAGCGGGGGTCTCTGGGGCCAACGTCCTGACTTTC.

This clonotype was seen repeatedly, ten times or more. This chain links TRBV12-3 or TRBV12-4 with TRBJ2-5, with unresolved D. V was trimmed by 7 bases and J by 5 bases, leaving 11 bases between them. This CDR3 comprises 12 residues. CDR3 DNA: TGTGCCAGCAACCAACGAGAGGAGACCCAGTACTTC. Amino acid sequence: CASNQREETQYF.

There are many counts of this clonotype. The V gene is TRBV7-9, the J gene TRBJ2-1, with D maybe TRBD1 (5 bases). Germline lookup yields CDR1 SEHNR and CDR2 FQNEAQ (reference sequence). The CDR3 extends over 16 amino acids. With 1 base removed from V and 3 bases from J, the gap between germline ends came to 13 bases. The CDR3 reads CASSLEGWGGYNEQFF. The CDR3 bases are TGTGCCAGCAGCTTAGAGGGGTGGGGTGGCTACAATGAGCAGTTCTTC.

As concerns this clonotype: This may arise from a read error, as a much more abundant clone is one base away. The chain recombines TRBV6-6 with TRBJ2-7, with no clear D. This CDR3 is built from 13 residues. Germline V gives CDR1 MNHNY, CDR2 SVGAGI (reference sequence). Here the CDR3 DNA reads TGTGCCGGCAGTTACTTGACATACTACGAGCAGTACTTC. This codes for CAGSYLTYYEQYF.

This clonotype was recorded at least ten times. V and J are TRBV3-1 and TRBJ2-5, with D unclear. V was cut by 0 bases and J by 3 bases, with 8 bases left in between. The CDR3 is made up of 14 amino acids. Germline V gene lookup returns CDR1 LGHDT and CDR2 YNNKEL (reference sequence). CDR3 region: CASSQDWGKETQYF. The DNA of the CDR3 is TGTGCCAGCAGCCAAGATTGGGGAAAAGAGACCCAGTACTTC.

This rearrangement joins TRBV20-1 to TRBJ1-3; D is undetermined. Germline V gives CDR1 DFQATT, CDR2 SNEGSKA (reference sequence). The CDR3 is made up of 12 amino acids. Trimming removed 3 bases at V and 4 bases at J, with 7 bases between. The CDR3 DNA reads TGCAGTGCTAGTTTTGAAGGAAACACCATATATTTT. Protein product: CSASFEGNTIYF.

This clonotype was seen at least ten times. The CDR3 sequence is CASSQETGTGAVGANVLTF. DNA of the CDR3: TGTGCCAGCAGCCAAGAGACCGGGACAGGGGCGGTAGGGGCCAACGTCCTGACTTTC. This chain connects TRBV3-1 to TRBJ2-6; TRBD1 matches at 10 bases. Germline assignment: CDR1 LGHDT and CDR2 YNNKEL (reference sequence). After removal of 0 bases from V and 4 bases from J, the junction contained 9 bases not matched to a gene. The CDR3 runs to 19 residues.

This clonotype showed up many times. The chain employs TRBV3-1 and TRBJ1-5, with 9 bases fitting TRBD1. Losses at the gene ends were 5 bases for V and 9 bases for J; bases not matched to a gene: 14. The germline CDR1 and CDR2 sequences are LGHDT and YNNKEL (reference sequence). The CDR3 is made up of 16 amino acids. This chain's CDR3 is CASSGGTGQSRGPQHF. The CDR3 region has the DNA TGTGCCAGCAGCGGAGGGACAGGGCAATCCCGTGGGCCCCAGCATTTT.

This clonotype was observed at least ten times. The J gene is TRBJ2-7, the V gene TRBV29-1; the D gene is possibly TRBD1 (5 bases). Germline V gives CDR1 SQVTM, CDR2 ANQGSEA. V was shortened by 2 bases and J by 5 bases, with 7 bases between the two germline ends. This CDR3 contains 11 residues. The CDR3 coding sequence is TGCAGCGTTGAAAAGGGGAACGAGCAGTACTTC. Translating it yields CSVEKGNEQYF.

This clonotype was picked up one time. J is TRBJ1-2 and V is TRBV4-3; D call uncertain. The length of the CDR3 is 14 residues. V lost 0 bases and J lost 3, with 8 bases in between. Germline V lookup: CDR1 LGHNA, CDR2 YSLEER. The CDR3 reads CASSQDFQDYGYTF. CDR3 DNA sequence: TGCGCCAGCAGCCAAGATTTCCAGGACTATGGCTACACCTTC.